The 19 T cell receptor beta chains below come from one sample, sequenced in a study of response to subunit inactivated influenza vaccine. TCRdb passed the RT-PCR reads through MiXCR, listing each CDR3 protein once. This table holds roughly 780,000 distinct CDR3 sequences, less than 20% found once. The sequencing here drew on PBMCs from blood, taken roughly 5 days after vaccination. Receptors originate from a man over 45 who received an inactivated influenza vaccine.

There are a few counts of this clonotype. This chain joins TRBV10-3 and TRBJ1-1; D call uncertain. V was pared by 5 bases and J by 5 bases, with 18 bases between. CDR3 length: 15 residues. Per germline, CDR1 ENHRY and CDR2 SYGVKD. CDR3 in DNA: TGTGCCATCAGTAAAGAATGGCGACTTTGGACTGAAGCTTTCTTT. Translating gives CAISKEWRLWTEAFF.

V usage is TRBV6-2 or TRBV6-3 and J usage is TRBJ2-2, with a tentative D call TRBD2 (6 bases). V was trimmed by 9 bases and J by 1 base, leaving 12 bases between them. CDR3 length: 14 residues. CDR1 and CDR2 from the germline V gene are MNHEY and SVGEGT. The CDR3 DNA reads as TGTGCCAGTACTAAAGCGGGGAACACCGGGGAGCTGTTTTTT. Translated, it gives CASTKAGNTGELFF.

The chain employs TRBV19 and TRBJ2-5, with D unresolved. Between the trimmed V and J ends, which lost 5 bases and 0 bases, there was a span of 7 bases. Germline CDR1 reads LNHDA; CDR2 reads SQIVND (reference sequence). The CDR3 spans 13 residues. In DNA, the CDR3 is TGTGCCAGTAGTGGGCAGTACCAAGAGACCCAGTACTTC. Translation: CASSGQYQETQYF.

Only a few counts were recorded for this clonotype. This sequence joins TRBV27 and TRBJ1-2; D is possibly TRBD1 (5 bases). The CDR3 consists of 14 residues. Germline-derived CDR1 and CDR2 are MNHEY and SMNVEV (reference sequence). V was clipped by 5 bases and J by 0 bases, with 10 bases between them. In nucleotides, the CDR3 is TGTGCCAGCAGTGCCGGGACCTCTAACTATGGCTACACCTTC. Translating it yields CASSAGTSNYGYTF.

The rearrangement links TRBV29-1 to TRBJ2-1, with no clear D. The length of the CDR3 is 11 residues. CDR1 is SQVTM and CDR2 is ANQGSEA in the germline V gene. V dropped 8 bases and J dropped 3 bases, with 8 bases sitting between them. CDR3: CSLSLYNEQFF. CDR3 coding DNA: TGCAGCCTGAGCCTCTACAATGAGCAGTTCTTC.

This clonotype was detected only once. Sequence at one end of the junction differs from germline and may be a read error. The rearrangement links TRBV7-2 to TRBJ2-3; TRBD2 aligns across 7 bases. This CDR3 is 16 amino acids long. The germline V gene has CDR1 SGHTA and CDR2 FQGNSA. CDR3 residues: CASRLAASGPTDTQYF. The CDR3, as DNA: TGTGCCAGCAGATTAGCCGCTAGCGGCCCCACAGATACGCAGTATTTT.

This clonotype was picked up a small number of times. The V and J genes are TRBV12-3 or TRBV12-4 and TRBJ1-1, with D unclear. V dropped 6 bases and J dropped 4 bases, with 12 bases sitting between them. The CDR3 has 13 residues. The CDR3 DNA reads TGTGCCAGCAGCATAAGGGTGGCCACTGAAGCTTTCTTT. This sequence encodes CASSIRVATEAFF.

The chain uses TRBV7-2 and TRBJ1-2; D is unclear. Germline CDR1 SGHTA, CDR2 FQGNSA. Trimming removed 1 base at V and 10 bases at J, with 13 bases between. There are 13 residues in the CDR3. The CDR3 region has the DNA TGTGCCAGCAGCTTAGATTGGGGTACCGACTACACCTTC. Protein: CASSLDWGTDYTF.

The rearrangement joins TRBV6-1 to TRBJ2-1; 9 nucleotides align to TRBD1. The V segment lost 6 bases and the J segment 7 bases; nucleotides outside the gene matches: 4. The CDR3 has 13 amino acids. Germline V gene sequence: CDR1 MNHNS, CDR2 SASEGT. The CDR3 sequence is CASRFDRGNEQFF. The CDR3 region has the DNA TGTGCCAGCAGATTCGACAGGGGGAATGAGCAGTTCTTC.

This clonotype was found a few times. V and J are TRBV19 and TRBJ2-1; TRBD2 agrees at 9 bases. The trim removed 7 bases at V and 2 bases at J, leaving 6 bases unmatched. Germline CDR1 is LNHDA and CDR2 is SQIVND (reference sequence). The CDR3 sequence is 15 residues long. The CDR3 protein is CASNRLAGAYNEQFF. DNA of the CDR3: TGTGCCAGTAATAGGTTAGCGGGGGCCTACAATGAGCAGTTCTTC. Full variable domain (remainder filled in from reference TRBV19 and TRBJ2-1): DGGITQSPKYLFRKEGQNVTLSCEQNLNHDAMYWYRQDPGQGLRLIYYSQIVNDFQKGDIAEGYSVSREKKESFPLTVTSAQKNPTAFYLCASNRLAGAYNEQFFGPGTRLTVL.

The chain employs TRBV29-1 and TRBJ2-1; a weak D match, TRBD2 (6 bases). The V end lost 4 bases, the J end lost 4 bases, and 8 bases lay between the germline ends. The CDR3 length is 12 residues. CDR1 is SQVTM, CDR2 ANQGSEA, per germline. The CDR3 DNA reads TGCAGCGTTGCCAGCGGGTACAATGAGCAGTTCTTC. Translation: CSVASGYNEQFF.

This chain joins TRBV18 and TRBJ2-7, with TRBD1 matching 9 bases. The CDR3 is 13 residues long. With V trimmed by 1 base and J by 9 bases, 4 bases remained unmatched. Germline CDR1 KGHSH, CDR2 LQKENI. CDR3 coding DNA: TGTGCCAGCTCACCACTGGACAGGGGTTTGCAGTACTTC. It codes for CASSPLDRGLQYF.

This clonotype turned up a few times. CDR3 in amino acids: CSLREDYEQYF. CDR3 in DNA: TGCAGTCTCCGGGAGGACTACGAGCAGTACTTC. The rearrangement links TRBV20-1 to TRBJ2-7; 7 bases align to TRBD2. The CDR3 spans 11 residues. The germline V gene has CDR1 DFQATT and CDR2 SNEGSKA (reference sequence). V was clipped by 8 bases and J by 3 bases; unmatched bases: 4.

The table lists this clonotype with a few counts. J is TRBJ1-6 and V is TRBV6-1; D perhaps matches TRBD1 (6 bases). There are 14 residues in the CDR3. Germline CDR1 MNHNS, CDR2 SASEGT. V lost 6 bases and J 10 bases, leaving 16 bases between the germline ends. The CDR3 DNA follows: TGTGCCAGCAGACGGCGGGACACCAGATCACCCCTCCACTTT. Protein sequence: CASRRRDTRSPLHF.

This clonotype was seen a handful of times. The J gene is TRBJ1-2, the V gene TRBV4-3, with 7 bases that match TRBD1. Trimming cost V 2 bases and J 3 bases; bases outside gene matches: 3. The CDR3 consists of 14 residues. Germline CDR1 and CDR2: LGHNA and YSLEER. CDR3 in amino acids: CASSQHRGDYGYTF. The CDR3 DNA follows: TGCGCCAGCAGCCAACACAGGGGAGACTATGGCTACACCTTC.

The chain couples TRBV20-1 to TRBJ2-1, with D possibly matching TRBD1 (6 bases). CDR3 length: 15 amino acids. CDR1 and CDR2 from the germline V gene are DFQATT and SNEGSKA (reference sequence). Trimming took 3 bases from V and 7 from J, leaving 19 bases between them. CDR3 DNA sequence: TGCAGTGCTAGTGCAGGGGAAAGAGTACAGAATGAGCAGTTCTTC. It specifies CSASAGERVQNEQFF.

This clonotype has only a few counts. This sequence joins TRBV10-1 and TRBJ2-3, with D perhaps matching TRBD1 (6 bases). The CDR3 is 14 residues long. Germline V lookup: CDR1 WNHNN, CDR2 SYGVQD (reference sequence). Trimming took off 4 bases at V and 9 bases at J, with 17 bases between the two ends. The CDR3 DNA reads TGCGCCAGCAGTGGGGGGCTAGCTAAGGCCACGCAGTATTTT. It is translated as CASSGGLAKATQYF.

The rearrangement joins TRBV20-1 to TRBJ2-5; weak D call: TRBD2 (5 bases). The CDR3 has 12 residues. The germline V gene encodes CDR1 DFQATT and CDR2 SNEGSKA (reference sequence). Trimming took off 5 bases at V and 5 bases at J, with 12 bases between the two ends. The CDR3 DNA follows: TGCAGTGCTTGGGAGCGCCTGGAGACCCAGTACTTC. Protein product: CSAWERLETQYF.

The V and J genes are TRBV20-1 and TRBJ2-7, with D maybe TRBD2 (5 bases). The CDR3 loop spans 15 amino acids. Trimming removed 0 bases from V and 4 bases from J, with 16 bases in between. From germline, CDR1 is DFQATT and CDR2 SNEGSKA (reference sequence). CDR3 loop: CSARDGKTGGYEQYF. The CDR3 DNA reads TGCAGTGCTAGAGACGGGAAGACGGGCGGGTACGAGCAGTACTTC.